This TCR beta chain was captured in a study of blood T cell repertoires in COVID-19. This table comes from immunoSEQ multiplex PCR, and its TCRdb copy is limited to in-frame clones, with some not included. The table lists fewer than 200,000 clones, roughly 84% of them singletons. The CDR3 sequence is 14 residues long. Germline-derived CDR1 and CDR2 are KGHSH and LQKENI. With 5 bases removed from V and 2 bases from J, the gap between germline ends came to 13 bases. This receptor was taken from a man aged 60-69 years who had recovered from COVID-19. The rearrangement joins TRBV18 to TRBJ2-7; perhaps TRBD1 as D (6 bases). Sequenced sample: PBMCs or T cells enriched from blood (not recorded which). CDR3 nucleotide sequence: TGTGCCAGCTCATCTAGACAGGAGCCCTACGAGCAGTACTTC. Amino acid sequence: CASSSRQEPYEQYF. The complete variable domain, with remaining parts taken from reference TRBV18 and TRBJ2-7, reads NAGVMQNPRHLVRRRGQEARLRCSPMKGHSHVYWYRQLPEEGLKFMVYLQKENIIDESGMPKERFSAEFPKEGPSILRIQQVVRGDSAAYFCASSSRQEPYEQYFGPGTRLTVT.